This T cell receptor (beta chain) was sequenced for a study of T cell responses to AZD1222 COVID-19 vaccine. Study conclusions and caveats: Two AZD1222 administrations were followed by greater Spike-specific TCR breadth and depth. Clonal diversity was possibly underestimated, and the donors were mostly white British, with more females. Distributed over spike, vaccine-associated CD4 TCRs predominated at 160-218 and 743-854. Regions left unmutated in variants are reportedly the target of nearly half of spike-specific TCRs.

Measured with immunoSEQ multiplex PCR; TCRdb has only the in-frame clones, and not every one. The sample records 75,000 or so clones, 85% to 95% being singletons. Note on this clone: Its target is not known.

The TCR sequence derives from an adult who received the AZD1222 COVID-19 vaccine. Source: peripheral blood, taken 28 days after the second AZD1222 dose.

The DNA of the CDR3 is TGCGCCAGCACTAGCGGGAGCTTTGATACGCAGTATTTT. It codes for CASTSGSFDTQYF. J is TRBJ2-3 and V is TRBV10-2; 10 bases fit TRBD2. Per germline, CDR1 WSHSY and CDR2 SAAADI. Losses at the gene ends were 7 bases for V and 6 bases for J; bases not matched to a gene: 4. The CDR3 totals 13 residues.